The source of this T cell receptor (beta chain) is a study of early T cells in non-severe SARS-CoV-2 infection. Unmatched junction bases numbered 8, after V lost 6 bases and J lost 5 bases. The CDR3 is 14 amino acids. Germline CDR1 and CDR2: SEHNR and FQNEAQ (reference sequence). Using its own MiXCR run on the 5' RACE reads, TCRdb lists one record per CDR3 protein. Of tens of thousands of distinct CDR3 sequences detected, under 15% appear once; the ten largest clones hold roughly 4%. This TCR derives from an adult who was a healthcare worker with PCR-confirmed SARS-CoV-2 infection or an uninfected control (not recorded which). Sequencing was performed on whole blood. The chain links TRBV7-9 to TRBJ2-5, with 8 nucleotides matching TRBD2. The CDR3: CASSPYREGETQYF. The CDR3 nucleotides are TGTGCCAGCAGTCCCTACCGGGAGGGTGAGACCCAGTACTTC.